This T cell receptor beta chain was identified during a study of tumor-infiltrating lymphocytes in primary liver carcinoma. Overall study context: The study reported T1-T3 N0M0 tumors spanning 4.2 to 10 cm.

The CDR3 length is 15 residues. CDR1 is SGHAT and CDR2 is FQDESV in the germline V gene (reference sequence). About this clonotype itself: A junction end diverges from the germline sequence, so it may reflect a read error.

From roughly 470 ng total RNA, TCR beta cDNA was generated with a primer in the constant region. It was through three nested multiplex PCR rounds of slightly modified ARM-PCR that TCR beta libraries arose. With TRBV1-TRBV30 forward primers and a C-beta reverse primer, the first two PCR rounds were run for approximately 10 cycles each. In TCRdb, the multiplex PCR reads were re-called with MiXCR into one record per CDR3 protein. The sample has about 320,000 distinct CDR3 sequences, about 62% seen once. Blood RNA came from unsorted whole blood; germline DNA was also extracted. This clonotype was sampled from a man between 40 and 49 years old with primary liver carcinoma and hepatitis B virus infection. The sequenced sample was peripheral blood. The chain employs TRBV11-1 and TRBJ2-1; 7 nucleotides line up with TRBD2. The CDR3 DNA reads TGTGCCAGCAGCTTAGGAGCTAGCGGAGTGAATGAGCCGTTCTTC. Protein product: CASSLGASGVNEPFF.